This T cell receptor beta chain came from a study (dated by TCRdb to between 2015 and 2016). Study-level background: The study examined whether tumor-infiltrating Tregs in breast cancer are drawn from blood Tregs or arise in situ by conversion from other CD4+ T cell subsets.

In its sample, this clonotype was seen a few times. Its antigen is unknown. No base quality values were provided; no much bigger clone lies one nucleotide off. CD4+CD45RO+CD25- cells were isolated as memory CD4+ T cells. Tregs, naive and memory CD4+ T cells from tumor, blood and ipsilateral draining lymph nodes of a few breast cancer patients underwent full-length TCR alpha and beta sequencing. Tumor tissue and lymph nodes obtained from ipsilateral axillary dissection were perfused with PBS, minced and then digested with collagenase I and hyaluronidase. Sorted cell populations were confirmed by FACS to exceed 90% purity. Amplification of full-length TCR variable regions was done by 5' RACE PCR using constant-region reverse primers, and this step was followed by semi-nested PCR with Nested Universal Primer A. Using the ReliaPrep RNA Cell Miniprep System, total RNA was extracted, and the SMARTer RACE 5'/3' Kit was then used to reverse transcribe the RNA into 5'RACE-ready cDNA. Full-length TCR alpha and beta libraries were barcoded with multiplex adaptors and sequenced on an Illumina MiSeq. As for the authors' bioinformatics: Sequencing data were pooled across the five patients for each of nine subset-tissue groups and compared by unsupervised clustering of TCR gene usage. The Morisita-Horn index, with shared sequences weighted by their contribution to each repertoire, was used to calculate repertoire similarity. TCRdb reanalyzed the raw reads on its own, using fastp at Q25 for trimming and MiXCR for clone calling, and kept in-frame beta chains. Entries that share a CDR3 protein sequence are merged under the most common genes and DNA. These V and J calls originate from TCRdb's pipeline instead of the authors' own analysis. This sample lists around 52,000 distinct CDR3 sequences; roughly 30% were detected once. Clones ranked in the top ten supply approximately 3.2% of the sample.

The cysteine opens and the phenylalanine closes a CDR3 of 13 amino acids. Only the CDR3 DNA is retained, 39 bases long and in frame from the first base. V gives up 1 base and J gives up 4 bases, and the segment between their germline ends measures 8 bases. Study-level results and caveats: The greatest overlap of tumor-infiltrating Treg TCR alpha and beta sequences was observed with tumor naive CD4+ T cells, followed by blood naive CD4+ T cells. The larger-cohort validation was restricted to a single TCR beta V-J rearrangement rather than whole repertoires. The TCR gene usage of tumor memory CD4+ T cells clustered together with blood and lymph node memory CD4+ cells and with lymph node naive CD4+ cells.

What was sequenced was tumor-infiltrating memory CD4+ T cells sorted from the breast tumor. The cell subset or site label, read with the paper, signifies: memory CD4+ T cells, CD4+CD45RO+CD25-. The clonotype originates from a female donor with breast cancer. Recombination connected TRBV12-3 or TRBV12-4 to TRBJ2-7, with no confidently assigned D gene. The DNA sequence reads TGTGCCAGCAGTTTAGGGGCTACATACGAGCAGTACTTC. The translation is CASSLGATYEQYF.